This T cell receptor beta chain is drawn from a study of blood T cell repertoires in COVID-19. Overall study: PBMCs, B-cell-depleted T cells, or T cells were the source of the cDNA or gDNA that made up the material.

This clone was detected once. Assay: immunoSEQ multiplex PCR; the TCRdb copy retains only in-frame clones and omits some. The sample lists about 190,000 clones; about nine tenths were seen once. The CDR3 length is 16 residues. The V and J ends lost 7 bases and 4 bases, in that order; junction bases with no gene match: 10. The V gene's germline CDR1 is SEHNR and CDR2 FQNEAQ (reference sequence). This chain uses TRBV7-9 with TRBJ2-2, with 9 bases that match TRBD2. Sequencing was carried out using peripheral blood. The receptor's source is a man aged 25-45 years with acute or convalescent COVID-19. As DNA, the CDR3 is TGTGCCAGCAAGGAGCCGGGACTAGCCGCCACCGGGGAGCTGTTTTTT. It translates to CASKEPGLAATGELFF.